The 29 T cell receptor beta chains reported below all come from one sample, sequenced in a study of blood T cell repertoires in COVID-19. This table comes from immunoSEQ multiplex PCR, and its TCRdb copy is limited to in-frame clones, with some not included. Among 300,000 to 450,000 clones, 70% to 90% were seen once, and the ten largest hold about 10%. The sequenced sample was peripheral blood. The source of these receptors is a woman in her twenties or thirties with COVID-19, enrolled during active disease.

Worth noting for this clone: This same CDR3 is encoded by further DNA sequences in the sample. This sequence joins TRBV3-1 (or the pseudogene TRBV3-2) and TRBJ1-6, with 7 bases that match TRBD1. Unmatched junction bases numbered 2, after V lost 1 base and J lost 5 bases. The germline gives CDR1 LGHDT, CDR2 YNNKEL (reference sequence). The CDR3 contains 15 residues. The CDR3 nucleotides read TGTGCCAGCAGCCAAGGAACAGGGGATAATTCACCCCTCCACTTT. Translating gives CASSQGTGDNSPLHF.

This chain links TRBV19 with TRBJ2-1, with 7 bases fitting TRBD2. CDR3 length: 16 amino acids. Germline CDR1 is LNHDA and CDR2 is SQIVND (reference sequence). Unmatched junction bases numbered 11, after V lost 5 bases and J lost 4 bases. The CDR3 loop is CASSGIGIAGYNEQFF. The CDR3 DNA reads TGTGCCAGTAGTGGGATAGGGATAGCGGGTTACAATGAGCAGTTCTTC. Supplemented by reference TRBV19 and TRBJ2-1, the full variable domain reads DGGITQSPKYLFRKEGQNVTLSCEQNLNHDAMYWYRQDPGQGLRLIYYSQIVNDFQKGDIAEGYSVSREKKESFPLTVTSAQKNPTAFYLCASSGIGIAGYNEQFFGPGTRLTVL.

This chain links TRBV19 with TRBJ2-5; no reliable D call. Germline CDR1 LNHDA, CDR2 SQIVND (reference sequence). With 3 bases removed from V and 3 bases from J, the gap between germline ends came to 2 bases. The CDR3 covers 11 residues. Here the CDR3 reads CASSIEETQYF. Here the CDR3 DNA reads TGTGCCAGTAGTATCGAAGAGACCCAGTACTTC.

This chain links TRBV18 with TRBJ1-2; D is perhaps TRBD1 (6 bases). The CDR3 has 16 residues. Germline CDR1 reads KGHSH; CDR2 reads LQKENI. The V and J ends lost 2 bases and 4 bases respectively, with 17 bases between them. The CDR3 spells CASSPIPGGHGYGYTF. The CDR3 DNA reads TGTGCCAGCTCACCAATTCCGGGGGGGCACGGCTATGGCTACACCTTC.

This chain joins TRBV11-2 and TRBJ2-7, with TRBD2 as a possible D gene (5 bases). Germline loops: CDR1 SGHAT, CDR2 FQNNGV. Trimming removed 0 bases at V and 3 bases at J, with 9 bases between. The CDR3 loop spans 14 amino acids. In DNA, the CDR3 is TGTGCCAGCAGCTTAGATATACGGGGCTACGAGCAGTACTTC. Residues: CASSLDIRGYEQYF.

The CDR3 DNA follows: TGTGCCAGCAGTATATTGACTAGCGGGGGCACAGATACGCAGTATTTT. Amino acids: CASSILTSGGTDTQYF. The J gene is TRBJ2-3, the V gene TRBV28; 11 nucleotides line up with TRBD2. This CDR3 region has 16 residues. With 5 bases clipped from V and 1 base from J, the junction kept 5 bases outside the gene matches. Germline CDR1 reads MDHEN; CDR2 reads SYDVKM.

The gene calls are TRBV19 and TRBJ2-6; TRBD1 is a possible D gene (5 bases). CDR3 length equals 15 residues. CDR1 is LNHDA and CDR2 is SQIVND in the germline V gene (reference sequence). Deletions cut 4 bases from V and 4 bases from J, with 11 bases between. The CDR3 protein is CASSTAGIGANVLTF. CDR3 bases: TGTGCCAGTAGTACCGCAGGGATCGGGGCCAACGTCCTGACTTTC.

The chain couples TRBV7-6 to TRBJ2-2, with TRBD2 matching over 8 bases. The CDR3 has 15 amino acids. V lost 5 bases and J lost 2; bases outside the gene matches: 4. Germline CDR1 and CDR2: SGHVS and FNYEAQ. The CDR3 nucleotides are TGTGCCAGCAGCCGGGGGGGCAGCAACACCGGGGAGCTGTTTTTT. As protein: CASSRGGSNTGELFF.

V and J are TRBV29-1 and TRBJ2-2; D ambiguous. This CDR3 has 13 residues. Germline V lookup: CDR1 SQVTM, CDR2 ANQGSEA. V was trimmed by 4 bases and J by 4 bases, leaving 10 bases between them. The DNA of the CDR3 is TGCAGCGTTGGCTCCGGAGTCACCGGGGAGCTGTTTTTT. Encoded protein: CSVGSGVTGELFF.

The chain carries TRBV27 and TRBJ1-5; D remains ambiguous. Trimming removed 2 bases at V and 0 bases at J, with 5 bases between. The CDR3 covers 14 residues. Germline CDR1 reads MNHEY; CDR2 reads SMNVEV (reference sequence). In DNA, the CDR3 is TGTGCCAGCAGTTTACACGGTAGCAATCAGCCCCAGCATTTT. As protein: CASSLHGSNQPQHF.

This rearrangement joins TRBV4-3 to TRBJ1-4; D might be TRBD1 (6 bases). The CDR3 runs to 15 residues. Germline CDR1 reads LGHNA; CDR2 reads YSLEER. With 1 base removed from V and 6 bases from J, the gap between germline ends came to 12 bases. CDR3 sequence: CASSQAQGSYEKLFF. CDR3 nucleotides: TGCGCCAGCAGCCAAGCGCAGGGGAGCTATGAAAAACTGTTTTTT.

This clone was seen a few times. V is TRBV2 and J is TRBJ1-3, with unresolved D. Trimming left V 3 bases short and J 2 bases short, with 11 bases between. CDR1 is SNHLY, CDR2 FYNNEI, per germline. This CDR3 is built from 15 residues. The CDR3 here is CASSENREPGNTIYF. CDR3 coding DNA: TGTGCCAGCAGTGAGAATAGGGAGCCTGGAAACACCATATATTTT.

The V call is TRBV6-6, the J call TRBJ2-7, with unresolved D. This CDR3 is 15 amino acids long. The germline V gene has CDR1 MNHNY and CDR2 SVGAGI (reference sequence). V lost 2 bases and J lost 2, with 13 bases in between. CDR3 sequence reads: CASSYGQSSAYEQYF. The CDR3 DNA reads as TGTGCCAGCAGTTACGGGCAGTCCAGTGCCTACGAGCAGTACTTC.

J is TRBJ1-6 and V is TRBV9, with D maybe TRBD1 (5 bases). Germline lookup yields CDR1 SGDLS and CDR2 YYNGEE. V was shortened by 0 bases and J by 11 bases, with 12 bases between the two germline ends. The length of the CDR3 is 14 residues. Written as DNA, the CDR3 is TGTGCCAGCAGCGTAGGTCCCAGGGTGGCACCCCTCCACTTT. Encoded protein: CASSVGPRVAPLHF.

V gene TRBV29-1 combines with J gene TRBJ2-1; 8 bases align to TRBD2. Per the germline V gene, CDR1 is SQVTM and CDR2 is ANQGSEA. V trimming: 0 bases; J trimming: 14 bases; junction bases outside the gene matches: 9. This CDR3 spans 13 amino acids. This chain's CDR3 is CSVEDRTSNWEFF. CDR3 nucleotides: TGCAGCGTTGAAGACCGGACTAGCAATTGGGAGTTCTTC.

Only a few counts were recorded for this clone. The chain joins TRBV14 to TRBJ2-3, with 8 bases aligning to TRBD2. The CDR3 consists of 14 residues. V was clipped by 1 base and J by 11 bases; unmatched bases: 8. The germline CDR1 and CDR2 sequences are SGHDN and FVKESK. The CDR3 spells CASSQVRAGGMQYF. The DNA for the CDR3 is TGTGCCAGCAGCCAAGTTAGGGCGGGAGGAATGCAGTATTTT.

The DNA of the CDR3 is TGTGCCAGCAGTACAGACAGAAGACAGGGGGACTATAGCTCTGGGGCCAACGTCCTGACTTTC. Its protein product is CASSTDRRQGDYSSGANVLTF. The J gene is TRBJ2-6, the V gene TRBV27, with 9 bases that match TRBD1. CDR1 MNHEY and CDR2 SMNVEV come from the germline V gene (reference sequence). With 5 bases clipped from V and 0 bases from J, the junction kept 17 bases outside the gene matches. The CDR3 covers 21 residues.

This clone was seen a handful of times. The rearrangement uses TRBV28 and TRBJ1-3; TRBD1 matches 7 bases. The CDR3 spans 15 residues. Trimming took 9 bases from V and 0 from J; bases not matched to a gene: 8. Germline V gene sequence: CDR1 MDHEN, CDR2 SYDVKM. This CDR3 reads CASSTGTDSGNTIYF. The DNA of the CDR3 is TGTGCCAGTTCTACCGGGACAGACTCTGGAAACACCATATATTTT.

J is TRBJ2-1 and V is TRBV5-4, with a possible D match to TRBD2 (6 bases). The CDR3 consists of 13 residues. Germline assignment: CDR1 SGHNT and CDR2 YYREEE (reference sequence). Trimming cost V 4 bases and J 7 bases, with 12 bases left between them. CDR3 nucleotide sequence: TGTGCCAGCAGCGGGGGACTTAAGAATGAGCAGTTCTTC. Its protein is CASSGGLKNEQFF.

J is TRBJ2-1 and V is TRBV9; D perhaps matches TRBD2 (6 bases). From germline, CDR1 is SGDLS and CDR2 YYNGEE. V shed 0 bases and J shed 12 bases, with 19 bases lying between them. This CDR3 is built from 15 residues. In DNA, the CDR3 is TGTGCCAGCAGCGTAGACGCGGGACCTCAATTTTGGCAGTTCTTC. It translates to CASSVDAGPQFWQFF. The full variable domain, rest sourced from reference TRBV9 and TRBJ2-1, is DSGVTQTPKHLITATGQRVTLRCSPRSGDLSVYWYQQSLDQGLQFLIQYYNGEERAKGNILERFSAQQFPDLHSELNLSSLELGDSALYFCASSVDAGPQFWQFFGPGTRLTVL.

This clone is a singleton in its sample. CDR3 sequence reads: CASSSWRGLLSNEQFF. In DNA form, the CDR3 reads TGTGCCAGCAGTTCATGGAGGGGACTACTTTCAAATGAGCAGTTCTTC. The genes are TRBV27 and TRBJ2-1; TRBD2 matches at 7 bases. V lost 4 bases and J lost 7; bases outside the gene matches: 13. Germline lookup yields CDR1 MNHEY and CDR2 SMNVEV (reference sequence). This CDR3 comprises 16 residues.

The chain links TRBV30 to TRBJ1-6; a weak D match, TRBD1 (5 bases). From germline, CDR1 is GTSNPN and CDR2 SVGIG (reference sequence). The ends were cut back, 0 bases at V and 6 bases at J, with 9 bases in the middle. This CDR3 is built from 14 residues. In DNA form, the CDR3 reads TGTGCCTGGAGTGTATTAGGGGCTAATTCACCCCTCCACTTT. Its translation: CAWSVLGANSPLHF.

A word on this clone: Other DNA variants within this sample encode the same CDR3. This chain uses TRBV30 with TRBJ2-7, with 9 bases lining up with TRBD2. Per germline, CDR1 GTSNPN and CDR2 SVGIG (reference sequence). This CDR3 is built from 15 residues. With 0 bases clipped from V and 5 bases from J, the junction kept 8 bases outside the gene matches. CDR3 sequence reads: CAWSVAAGGLHEQYF. CDR3 DNA sequence: TGTGCCTGGAGTGTCGCCGCGGGAGGGCTGCACGAGCAGTACTTC.

The gene calls are TRBV18 and TRBJ1-2, with 7 bases fitting TRBD1. This CDR3 contains 13 residues. Germline values: CDR1 KGHSH, CDR2 LQKENI. V lost 5 bases and J lost 4; bases outside the gene matches: 4. The CDR3 here is CASSTGTAYGYTF. DNA for the CDR3: TGTGCCAGCTCAACGGGGACAGCCTATGGCTACACCTTC.

The CDR3 region has the DNA TGTGCCAGCAGCGGTTCCGGGACTAGCGGGAGCGGCGCAGATACGCAGTATTTT. This sequence encodes CASSGSGTSGSGADTQYF. V usage is TRBV5-6 and J usage is TRBJ2-3; 14 nucleotides agree with TRBD2. J lost 4 bases, V lost 4 bases, and 11 bases had no gene match. CDR1 SGHDT and CDR2 YYEEEE come from the germline V gene. CDR3 size: 18 residues.

The chain joins TRBV27 to TRBJ2-2, with 7 bases that match TRBD1. The CDR3 length is 14 residues. Germline CDR1 is MNHEY and CDR2 is SMNVEV (reference sequence). J lost 5 bases, V lost 6 bases, and 6 bases had no gene match. Written as DNA, the CDR3 is TGTGCCAGCAGCTGGACAGGAGTTACCGGGGAGCTGTTTTTT. Translation gives CASSWTGVTGELFF.

This clone was seen many times. V and J are TRBV7-9 and TRBJ1-2, with 10 positions matching TRBD1. The V segment lost 2 bases and the J segment 7 bases; nucleotides outside the gene matches: 4. CDR1 and CDR2 from the germline V gene are SEHNR and FQNEAQ (reference sequence). The CDR3 runs 14 residues. The CDR3 DNA sequence: TGTGCCAGCAGCTTACTGGGGACAGGGGTTGGCTACACCTTC. It translates to CASSLLGTGVGYTF.

Here the CDR3 reads CASSLTVTSYEQYF. DNA of the CDR3: TGTGCCAGTAGTTTGACAGTTACTTCCTACGAGCAGTACTTC. The chain joins TRBV19 to TRBJ2-7; maybe TRBD1 (5 bases). V was trimmed by 5 bases and J by 1 base, leaving 12 bases between them. This CDR3 comprises 14 residues. CDR1 and CDR2 (germline): LNHDA, SQIVND (reference sequence).

This rearrangement joins TRBV28 to TRBJ2-1, with 8 bases fitting TRBD2. This CDR3 region has 14 residues. The germline gives CDR1 MDHEN, CDR2 SYDVKM. Trimming cost V 2 bases and J 9 bases; bases outside gene matches: 6. CDR3 nucleotides: TGTGCCAGCAGTTTAGGGGGACTAGGGGGTGAGCAGTTCTTC. Translating gives CASSLGGLGGEQFF.